This TCR beta chain is drawn from a study of blood T cell repertoires in COVID-19. This CDR3 has 15 residues. The V gene lost 4 bases and the J gene lost 0 bases, with 11 bases spanning the gap. CDR1 is MNHEY, CDR2 SMNVEV, per germline (reference sequence). The repertoire was sequenced with immunoSEQ multiplex PCR; TCRdb's copy has only in-frame clones and lacks some. Found here are about 480,000 clones, roughly 89% of them singletons; the top ten hold under 8.5%. The sample comprised peripheral blood. The J gene is TRBJ2-3, the V gene TRBV27; a weak D match, TRBD2 (5 bases). The origin of this receptor is a woman aged 45-65 years with COVID-19, enrolled during active disease. The CDR3 DNA sequence: TGTGCCAGCAGTTCGAGGGATGCTAGCACAGATACGCAGTATTTT. Translation gives CASSSRDASTDTQYF.